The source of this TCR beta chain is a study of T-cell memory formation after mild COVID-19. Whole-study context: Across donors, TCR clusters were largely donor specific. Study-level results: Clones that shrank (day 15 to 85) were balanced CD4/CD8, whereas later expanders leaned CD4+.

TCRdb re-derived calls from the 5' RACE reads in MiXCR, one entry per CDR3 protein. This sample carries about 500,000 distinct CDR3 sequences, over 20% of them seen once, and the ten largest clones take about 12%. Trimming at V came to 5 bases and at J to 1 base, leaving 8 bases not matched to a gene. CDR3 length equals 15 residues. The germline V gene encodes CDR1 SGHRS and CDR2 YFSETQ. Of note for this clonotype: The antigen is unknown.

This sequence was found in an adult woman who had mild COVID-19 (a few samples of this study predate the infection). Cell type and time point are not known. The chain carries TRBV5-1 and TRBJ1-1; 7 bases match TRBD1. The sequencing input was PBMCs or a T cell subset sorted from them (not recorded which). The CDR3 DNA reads TGCGCCAGCAGTTTCACCGGGACAGCGAACACTGAAGCTTTCTTT. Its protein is CASSFTGTANTEAFF.